The next 26 T cell receptor beta chains were all read from a single sample in a study of regulatory T cells in long-lasting Graves disease. For TCR beta, libraries came from iRepertoire HTBI primers and Arm-PCR of CDR3 regions. MiXCR, run by TCRdb on the multiplex PCR reads, gives a single entry per CDR3 protein. The profile covers about 540,000 distinct CDR3 sequences, with 13% appearing a single time and roughly a tenth taken by the ten largest. Stated time point: newly diagnosed GD, antithyroid drugs for less than 3 months. PBMC-derived RNA was used for the TCR library. These same records also appear under a second study, on T cells in Graves' hyperthyroidism and ophthalmopathy.

The sequenced sample was peripheral blood mononuclear cells (PBMCs), obtained at new diagnosis, from a patient treated with antithyroid drugs. These TCRs come from a man aged 25 to 40 with Graves disease.

This clonotype has a count of ten or more. This sequence joins TRBV29-1 and TRBJ2-3, with D possibly matching TRBD1 (6 bases). The CDR3 totals 16 residues. CDR1 and CDR2 (germline): SQVTM, ANQGSEA. The ends were cut back, 0 bases at V and 6 bases at J, with 19 bases in the middle. The CDR3 DNA follows: TGCAGCGTTGAAGAGATCCCTTGGCAGGGGCTTGATACGCAGTATTTT. Amino acid sequence: CSVEEIPWQGLDTQYF.

To note about this clonotype: A much larger clonotype is one base distant, so this may be a read error. The chain is built from TRBV7-8 and TRBJ1-2; maybe TRBD1 (6 bases). The CDR3 extends over 14 amino acids. The germline gives CDR1 SGHVS, CDR2 FQNEAQ. The CDR3 spells CASSPRDKLRGCTF. CDR3 coding DNA: TGTGCCAGCAGCCCCCGGGACAAACTTAGAGGCTGCACCTTC.

This clonotype has ten or more counts. This chain joins TRBV12-3 or TRBV12-4 and TRBJ1-1, with 8 bases matching TRBD1. J gave up 4 bases and V 2 bases, and 6 bases lay outside the gene matches. The length of the CDR3 is 15 residues. CDR3 in DNA: TGTGCCAGCAGTTTACAGGGGGCGGGGAGCACTGAAGCTTTCTTT. As protein: CASSLQGAGSTEAFF.

This clonotype came up many times. J is TRBJ1-5 and V is TRBV27, with a weak D call TRBD1 (5 bases). The germline V and J ends were trimmed by 6 bases and 2 bases, with 23 bases remaining between them. This CDR3 region has 18 residues. CDR1 is MNHEY and CDR2 is SMNVEV in the germline V gene (reference sequence). CDR3: CASSPTGGLGGGNQPQHF. The CDR3 DNA reads as TGTGCCAGCAGCCCCACGGGGGGGTTGGGGGGTGGCAATCAGCCCCAGCATTTT.

This clonotype has a count of ten or more. CDR3 region: CASTPVGGNTEAFF. The DNA of the CDR3 is TGTGCCAGCACCCCGGTTGGAGGGAACACTGAAGCTTTCTTT. The chain combines TRBV12-3 or TRBV12-4 with TRBJ1-1; no clear D. The CDR3 covers 14 residues. Trimming removed 7 bases from V and 1 base from J, with 13 bases in between.

A remark on this clonotype: A much larger clone is a single base away; this may be a read error. The chain uses TRBV6-1 and TRBJ2-3; 8 positions match TRBD1. The germline V gene has CDR1 MNHNS and CDR2 SASEGT. CDR3 length: 13 amino acids. V shed 8 bases, J shed 5 bases, and the junction held 6 bases outside the gene matches. CDR3 nucleotides: TGTGCCAGCTGTCAGGGGGCGAGAGATACGCAGTATTTT. As protein: CASCQGARDTQYF.

This clonotype has at least ten counts. The chain employs TRBV7-2 and TRBJ2-7; D might be TRBD2 (10 bases). Trimming shortened V by 8 bases and J by 5 bases, and 22 bases separated the two germline ends. The CDR3 runs to 15 residues. CDR1 and CDR2 from the germline V gene are SGHTA and FQGNSA. The CDR3 coding sequence is TGTGCCAGCCCTACAGGGGGCCTAGCGGGAGACGAGCAGTACTTC. Translated: CASPTGGLAGDEQYF.

This clonotype was detected ten times or more. This chain connects TRBV7-2 to TRBJ2-3; tentatively, D is TRBD1 or TRBD2 (6 bases each). This CDR3 has 18 residues. Germline CDR1 is SGHTA and CDR2 is FQGNSA. With 5 bases removed from V and 3 bases from J, the gap between germline ends came to 24 bases. The CDR3 is CASSPRGSTQGGTDTQYF. Here the CDR3 DNA reads TGTGCCAGCAGCCCCCGGGGGAGCACCCAAGGGGGAACAGATACGCAGTATTTT. Variable domain in full (rest from reference TRBV7-2 and TRBJ2-3): GAGVSQSPSNKVTEKGKDVELRCDPISGHTALYWYRQSLGQGLEFLIYFQGNSAPDKSGLPSDRFSAERTGGSVSTLTIQRTQQEDSAVYLCASSPRGSTQGGTDTQYFGPGTRLTVL.

On this clonotype: This may come from a read error, since a much larger clone is one base off. The conserved final phenylalanine or tryptophan is absent from the CDR3, which likely points to a read error. This chain links TRBV20-1 with TRBJ2-7, with D maybe TRBD2 (6 bases). CDR3 length: 13 amino acids. The V gene's germline CDR1 is DFQATT and CDR2 SNEGSKA (reference sequence). Trimming left V 1 base short and J 5 bases short, with 12 bases between. The CDR3 loop reads CSARVAGLDEQYL. In DNA form, the CDR3 reads TGCAGTGCTAGAGTGGCGGGGCTTGACGAGCAGTACCTC.

This clonotype was found many times. An end of the junction differs from the germline gene, which may be a read error. V gene TRBV7-7 combines with J gene TRBJ2-1; 8 bases agree with TRBD1. The germline gives CDR1 SSHAT, CDR2 FNYEAQ (reference sequence). The CDR3 spans 15 residues. The CDR3 bases are TGTGCTAGCAGCTTCGGACAGGGAAAAGTCAATGAGCAGTTCTTC. This translates into CASSFGQGKVNEQFF.

Concerning this clonotype: Just one base apart from a much larger clone, this may be a read error. The chain employs TRBV6-1 and TRBJ1-1; possibly TRBD1 for D (6 bases). This CDR3 spans 11 amino acids. Germline V gene lookup returns CDR1 MNHNS and CDR2 SASEGT. CDR3 in DNA: TGTGCCGGCAGGGGGAACACTGAAGCTTTCTTT. As protein: CAGRGNTEAFF.

This clonotype was observed many times. The rearrangement links TRBV11-2 to TRBJ1-5, with 7 nucleotides matching TRBD1. With 0 bases clipped from V and 4 bases from J, the junction kept 3 bases outside the gene matches. The CDR3 is 15 residues long. CDR1 and CDR2 from the germline V gene are SGHAT and FQNNGV. CDR3 loop: CASSLEAGGNQPQHF. In DNA form, the CDR3 reads TGTGCCAGCAGCTTAGAGGCAGGGGGGAATCAGCCCCAGCATTTT.

This clonotype was counted ten times or more. The chain is built from TRBV5-1 and TRBJ1-3; no clear D gene. The CDR3 contains 14 residues. CDR1 is SGHRS, CDR2 YFSETQ, per germline. V shed 0 bases and J shed 0 bases, with 4 bases lying between them. CDR3 sequence reads: CASSLASSGNTIYF. As DNA, the CDR3 is TGCGCCAGCAGCTTGGCCTCCTCTGGAAACACCATATATTTT.

In this sample, this clonotype turned up a few times. J is TRBJ2-7 and V is TRBV5-5, with TRBD2 as a possible D gene (5 bases). Germline CDR1 SGHKS, CDR2 YYEKEE (reference sequence). Deletions cut 2 bases from V and 0 bases from J, with 12 bases between. The length of the CDR3 is 15 residues. As DNA, the CDR3 is TGTGCCAGCAGCTTTGATTTCGGACTCTCCTACGAGCAGTACTTC. As protein: CASSFDFGLSYEQYF.

The J gene is TRBJ1-3, the V gene TRBV5-5; D might be TRBD1 (6 bases). Per germline, CDR1 SGHKS and CDR2 YYEKEE (reference sequence). The CDR3 spans 14 residues. The V end lost 4 bases, the J end lost 4 bases, and 12 bases lay between the germline ends. The CDR3 loop is CASSLTGIGNTIYF. The DNA of the CDR3 is TGTGCCAGCAGCCTGACAGGTATCGGAAACACCATATATTTT.

In this sample, this clonotype turned up many times. CDR3 sequence reads: CASTWYRVDTQYF. The CDR3 DNA reads as TGTGCCAGCACCTGGTACAGGGTAGATACGCAGTATTTT. V is TRBV12-3 or TRBV12-4 and J is TRBJ2-3, with a tentative D call TRBD1 (6 bases). The CDR3 is 13 residues long. With 7 bases removed from V and 5 bases from J, the gap between germline ends came to 13 bases.

In its sample, this clonotype was seen many times. V usage is TRBV3-1 and J usage is TRBJ2-3; D is undetermined. The germline V gene encodes CDR1 LGHDT and CDR2 YNNKEL (reference sequence). The V and J ends lost 0 bases and 2 bases respectively, with 9 bases between them. This CDR3 is built from 15 residues. CDR3 in DNA: TGTGCCAGCAGCCAAGAGATCCGACTCACAGATACGCAGTATTTT. Translating it yields CASSQEIRLTDTQYF.

This clonotype was recorded many times. V and J are TRBV24-1 and TRBJ2-5; 11 bases are a match to TRBD1. This CDR3 is built from 14 residues. Germline-derived CDR1 and CDR2 are KGHDR and SFDVKD. V was clipped by 7 bases and J by 7 bases; unmatched bases: 7. This chain's CDR3 is CATRRTGGSGTQYF. DNA of the CDR3: TGTGCCACCAGACGGACAGGGGGCTCGGGGACCCAGTACTTC.

This clonotype has at least ten counts. The genes are TRBV4-1 and TRBJ1-1; D is unclear. There are 12 residues in the CDR3. V was clipped by 1 base and J by 1 base, with 1 base between them. Germline CDR1 reads MGHRA; CDR2 reads YSYEKL. The CDR3 sequence: CASSQANTEAFF. The CDR3 DNA follows: TGCGCCAGCAGCCAAGCGAACACTGAAGCTTTCTTT.

This clonotype has just a few counts. This chain joins TRBV6-2 or TRBV6-3 and TRBJ2-1, with 8 bases that match TRBD1. The CDR3 runs to 14 residues. The V gene's germline CDR1 is MNHEY and CDR2 SVGEGT. Trimming at V came to 2 bases and at J to 9 bases, leaving 6 bases not matched to a gene. CDR3 DNA: TGTGCCAGCAGTTACCCGAGACAGGGGACTGAGCAGTTCTTC. It encodes CASSYPRQGTEQFF.

This clonotype was seen repeatedly, ten times or more. This sequence joins TRBV9 and TRBJ2-7; D is possibly TRBD1 or TRBD2 (5 bases each). This CDR3 has 15 amino acids. V was clipped by 1 base and J by 5 bases, with 16 bases between them. Per germline, CDR1 SGDLS and CDR2 YYNGEE. The CDR3 is CASSVSGTDDDEQYF. In nucleotides, the CDR3 is TGTGCCAGCAGCGTATCCGGGACCGACGACGACGAGCAGTACTTC.

The V call is TRBV5-6, the J call TRBJ2-4, with 7 bases aligning to TRBD2. The germline V gene has CDR1 SGHDT and CDR2 YYEEEE. This CDR3 has 16 residues. With 3 bases clipped from V and 0 bases from J, the junction kept 6 bases outside the gene matches. CDR3 DNA: TGTGCCAGCAGCTGGGAGGGCCGTCGAGCCAAAAACATTCAGTACTTC. It yields the protein CASSWEGRRAKNIQYF.

This clonotype was recorded many times. This sequence joins TRBV20-1 and TRBJ2-7, with TRBD1 identical over 10 bases. Trimming removed 3 bases from V and 3 bases from J; junction bases left unmatched: 2. In germline, CDR1 is DFQATT, CDR2 SNEGSKA (reference sequence). The CDR3 spans 13 residues. DNA for the CDR3: TGCAGTGCTAGGGACAGGGGGTTCTACGAGCAGTACTTC. Amino acids: CSARDRGFYEQYF.

A few counts support this clonotype. V is TRBV7-9 and J is TRBJ2-1; no clear D gene. Germline CDR1 is SEHNR and CDR2 is FQNEAQ (reference sequence). CDR3 size: 14 residues. V gave up 7 bases and J gave up 2 bases, with 12 bases separating them. The DNA of the CDR3 is TGTGCCAGCACCCGACCAAACACCTACAATGAGCAGTTCTTC. It is translated as CASTRPNTYNEQFF. Together with reference TRBV7-9 and TRBJ2-1, the CDR3 gives the full variable domain: DTGVSQNPRHKITKRGQNVTFRCDPISEHNRLYWYRQTLGQGPEFLTYFQNEAQLEKSRLLSDRFSAERPKGSFSTLEIQRTEQGDSAMYLCASTRPNTYNEQFFGPGTRLTVL.

There are a few counts of this clonotype. The chain has TRBV12-3 or TRBV12-4 and TRBJ1-3; perhaps TRBD1 as D (5 bases). This CDR3 has 17 residues. V shed 0 bases and J shed 0 bases, with 12 bases lying between them. CDR3 DNA sequence: TGTGCCAGCAGTTTAGCTAAAAGACAGTTCTCTGGAAACACCATATATTTT. Its protein product is CASSLAKRQFSGNTIYF.

This clonotype was detected many times. This sequence joins TRBV6-1 and TRBJ2-7; D is perhaps TRBD2 (6 bases). V lost 7 bases and J 5 bases, leaving 24 bases between the germline ends. The CDR3 runs to 16 residues. Germline assignment: CDR1 MNHNS and CDR2 SASEGT. The CDR3 DNA is TGTGCCAGCATCGGCCGTGGGGAGCGGGCGTCGAACGAGCAGTACTTC. Amino acids: CASIGRGERASNEQYF.